This record looks at one TCR beta chain sequence and its context. Peripheral blood came from all dose cohorts at three timepoints. TCRdb's copy holds only in-frame clones and misses some; the assay was immunoSEQ multiplex PCR. This sample has fewer than 15,000 clones, with 87% found just once. The data were taken from a study of OX40 agonist ivuxolimab in advanced cancers. The CDR3 is 16 amino acids. V was clipped by 3 bases and J by 5 bases, with 19 bases between them. Germline loops: CDR1 MDHEN, CDR2 SYDVKM. The specimen comprised CD4+ or CD8+ T cells sorted from blood, sampled in a trial of the OX40 agonist ivuxolimab. The receptor was derived from an adult with an advanced solid tumor such as melanoma, head and neck, liver or kidney cancer. The rearrangement joins TRBV28 to TRBJ2-5; a weak D match, TRBD1 (6 bases). CDR3 sequence (DNA): TGTGCCAGCAGTTTGACCGGGACATCCCAAGGGGAGACCCAGTACTTC. Translation gives CASSLTGTSQGETQYF. The variable domain in full, with the rest retrieved from reference TRBV28 and TRBJ2-5, is DVKVTQSSRYLVKRTGEKVFLECVQDMDHENMFWYRQDPGLGLRLIYFSYDVKMKEKGDIPEGYSVSREKKERFSLILESASTNQTSMYLCASSLTGTSQGETQYFGPGTRLLVL.